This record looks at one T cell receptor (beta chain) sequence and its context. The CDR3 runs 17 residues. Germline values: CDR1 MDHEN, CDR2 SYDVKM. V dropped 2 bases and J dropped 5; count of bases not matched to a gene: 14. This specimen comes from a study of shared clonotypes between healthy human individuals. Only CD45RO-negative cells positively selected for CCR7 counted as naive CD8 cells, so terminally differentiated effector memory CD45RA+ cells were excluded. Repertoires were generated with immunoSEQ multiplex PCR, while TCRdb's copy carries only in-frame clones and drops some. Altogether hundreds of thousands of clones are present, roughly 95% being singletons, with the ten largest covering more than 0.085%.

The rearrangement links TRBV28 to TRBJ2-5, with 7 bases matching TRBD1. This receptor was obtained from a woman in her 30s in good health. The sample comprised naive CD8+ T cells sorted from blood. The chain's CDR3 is CASSLRGTTGFMETQYF. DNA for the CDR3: TGTGCCAGCAGTTTAAGAGGGACGACAGGGTTTATGGAGACCCAGTACTTC. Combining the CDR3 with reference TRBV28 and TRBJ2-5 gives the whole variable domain DVKVTQSSRYLVKRTGEKVFLECVQDMDHENMFWYRQDPGLGLRLIYFSYDVKMKEKGDIPEGYSVSREKKERFSLILESASTNQTSMYLCASSLRGTTGFMETQYFGPGTRLLVL.